The present entry profiles one T cell receptor beta chain with its context. The antigen is unknown. The germline V and J ends were trimmed by 2 bases and 5 bases, with 16 bases remaining between them. There are 16 residues in the CDR3. The germline CDR1 and CDR2 sequences are KGHSH and LQKENI. These data belong to a study of siplizumab effects on memory and regulatory T cells. General observations from the study: In siplizumab conditions, mappable alloreactive CD4+ clones averaged around 64% Treg-derived, against about 27% in controls.

Generated by immunoSEQ multiplex PCR, the TCRdb table keeps only in-frame clones and is missing some. The sample has about 70,000 clones, around 90% seen once. Sample: Tregs sorted from blood. The rearrangement links TRBV18 to TRBJ1-5, with D possibly being TRBD1 (6 bases). The TCR was taken from a human donor in good health. Here the CDR3 reads CASSPRPTGGYQPQHF. The CDR3 nucleotides read TGTGCCAGCTCACCAAGGCCAACGGGGGGCTATCAGCCCCAGCATTTT.